The 27 T cell receptor beta chains listed next were all sequenced from one sample in a study of T cell clones after liver transplantation. The repertoire was sequenced with immunoSEQ multiplex PCR; TCRdb's copy has only in-frame clones and lacks some. This sample carries some 120,000 clones, about nine tenths of them seen once, and the ten largest clones take approximately 0.84%. Material: CD4+ T cells from blood, obtained 12 months after liver transplant. These receptors all stem from a human patient who received a liver transplant. Some T cells may possibly be graft donor cells.

This clone was seen a handful of times. J is TRBJ2-3 and V is TRBV7-9, with D possibly being TRBD2 (6 bases). The CDR3 is made up of 15 amino acids. The germline gives CDR1 SEHNR, CDR2 FQNEAQ (reference sequence). Trimming removed 5 bases from V and 0 bases from J, with 12 bases in between. DNA for the CDR3: TGTGCCAGCAGCAGGTCGGGACTCAGCACAGATACGCAGTATTTT. The encoded protein is CASSRSGLSTDTQYF.

The chain recombines TRBV2 with TRBJ2-1; D might be TRBD1 or TRBD2, each matching 5 bases. This CDR3 has 12 residues. V dropped 4 bases and J dropped 12 bases, with 13 bases sitting between them. Germline V gene sequence: CDR1 SNHLY, CDR2 FYNNEI. The DNA for the CDR3 is TGTGCCAGCAGTGTTCCCCCGGGACCGCAGTTCTTC. It encodes CASSVPPGPQFF.

The chain carries TRBV7-2 and TRBJ2-6, with D maybe TRBD1 (6 bases). The germline gives CDR1 SGHTA, CDR2 FQGNSA. Trimming stripped 0 bases from V and 4 bases from J, with 7 bases between. The CDR3 has 15 amino acids. The CDR3 sequence: CASSLAGQGANVLTF. CDR3 bases: TGTGCCAGCAGCTTAGCGGGACAAGGGGCCAACGTCCTGACTTTC. The full variable domain, completed using reference TRBV7-2 and TRBJ2-6, is GAGVSQSPSNKVTEKGKDVELRCDPISGHTALYWYRQSLGQGLEFLIYFQGNSAPDKSGLPSDRFSAERTGGSVSTLTIQRTQQEDSAVYLCASSLAGQGANVLTFGAGSRLTVL.

V is TRBV27 and J is TRBJ2-7, with 9 bases fitting TRBD2. This CDR3 is 16 amino acids long. CDR1 is MNHEY and CDR2 is SMNVEV in the germline V gene (reference sequence). The ends lost 2 bases at V and 3 bases at J; junction bases unmatched: 8. CDR3 bases: TGTGCCAGCAGTTTAGGGGAACTAGCGGGTCTCTACGAGCAGTACTTC. Translating gives CASSLGELAGLYEQYF.

This clone has only one observation. V gene TRBV5-4 combines with J gene TRBJ2-7; 9 bases align to TRBD2. Germline V gene sequence: CDR1 SGHNT, CDR2 YYREEE (reference sequence). The V and J ends lost 2 bases and 0 bases, in that order; junction bases with no gene match: 3. CDR3 size: 15 residues. This CDR3 is CASSFSGRSSYEQYF. Written as DNA, the CDR3 is TGTGCCAGCAGCTTTAGCGGGAGATCCTCCTACGAGCAGTACTTC.

This chain connects TRBV27 to TRBJ2-7; perhaps D is TRBD1 or TRBD2 (5 bases each). Germline-derived CDR1 and CDR2 are MNHEY and SMNVEV (reference sequence). CDR3 length equals 15 residues. Trimming stripped 5 bases from V and 2 bases from J, with 16 bases between. CDR3 residues: CASSRNPGTAYEQYF. The CDR3 nucleotides are TGTGCCAGCAGTAGAAACCCCGGGACGGCCTACGAGCAGTACTTC.

This chain connects TRBV6-6 to TRBJ1-4, with D possibly being TRBD1 (6 bases). With 7 bases removed from V and 5 bases from J, the gap between germline ends came to 14 bases. This CDR3 region has 14 residues. Germline lookup yields CDR1 MNHNY and CDR2 SVGAGI (reference sequence). The CDR3: CASIEGTLNEKLFF. CDR3 DNA: TGTGCCAGCATCGAGGGGACACTCAATGAAAAACTGTTTTTT.

The chain combines TRBV11-3 with TRBJ1-3; a weak D match, TRBD1 (5 bases). Trimming left V 5 bases short and J 4 bases short, with 12 bases between. Per the germline V gene, CDR1 is SGHNT and CDR2 is YENEEA. The CDR3 spans 14 residues. The CDR3 DNA reads as TGTGCCAGCAGCCAGGGTTCGGCGGGAAACACCATATATTTT. Amino acid sequence: CASSQGSAGNTIYF.

V and J are TRBV9 and TRBJ2-7; D is possibly TRBD1 or TRBD2 (6 bases each). The CDR3 has 16 amino acids. The V end lost 0 bases, the J end lost 0 bases, and 13 bases lay between the germline ends. The germline gives CDR1 SGDLS, CDR2 YYNGEE. This CDR3 is CASSVGGSGASYEQYF. The CDR3 bases are TGTGCCAGCAGCGTAGGAGGTTCGGGGGCCTCCTACGAGCAGTACTTC.

J is TRBJ1-5 and V is TRBV2; D is ambiguous. Germline CDR1 reads SNHLY; CDR2 reads FYNNEI. The CDR3 runs to 16 residues. Trimming stripped 2 bases from V and 2 bases from J, with 13 bases between. As DNA, the CDR3 is TGTGCCAGCAGTGAAACAGAAGCGACGGGCAATCAGCCCCAGCATTTT. The encoded protein is CASSETEATGNQPQHF.

The chain is built from TRBV7-2 and TRBJ1-1, with TRBD1 identical over 9 bases. Per the germline V gene, CDR1 is SGHTA and CDR2 is FQGNSA. The CDR3 runs to 15 residues. J was trimmed by 5 bases and V by 5 bases; bases with no gene match: 9. The CDR3 bases are TGTGCCAGCAGCCGAAACAGGGGGCAGAGGACTGAAGCTTTCTTT. Translation gives CASSRNRGQRTEAFF.

The rearrangement links TRBV5-6 to TRBJ2-1; TRBD2 aligns across 8 bases. Germline CDR1 is SGHDT and CDR2 is YYEEEE. The length of the CDR3 is 16 residues. The J segment lost 2 bases and the V segment lost 0 bases, leaving 4 bases of the junction unmatched. DNA for the CDR3: TGTGCCAGCAGCTTGGGCCTAGCGGGCACCTACAATGAGCAGTTCTTC. Residues: CASSLGLAGTYNEQFF.

The chain couples TRBV5-1 to TRBJ1-1, with D maybe TRBD1 (6 bases). CDR1 SGHRS and CDR2 YFSETQ come from the germline V gene. V lost 9 bases and J 4 bases, leaving 19 bases between the germline ends. The CDR3 runs to 14 residues. CDR3 nucleotide sequence: TGCGCCACCAGTAATCAACAGGGCAGCACTGAAGCTTTCTTT. This gives the protein CATSNQQGSTEAFF. Full variable domain (outside the CDR3, taken from reference TRBV5-1 and TRBJ1-1): KAGVTQTPRYLIKTRGQQVTLSCSPISGHRSVSWYQQTPGQGLQFLFEYFSETQRNKGNFPGRFSGRQFSNSRSEMNVSTLELGDSALYLCATSNQQGSTEAFFGQGTRLTVV.

J is TRBJ2-1 and V is TRBV11-3; tentative D call: TRBD1 (6 bases). CDR3 size: 14 residues. V gave up 5 bases and J gave up 8 bases, with 16 bases separating them. Germline-derived CDR1 and CDR2 are SGHNT and YENEEA. The CDR3, as DNA: TGTGCCAGCAGCCGTGGGGGCGAGGTGGATGAGCAGTTCTTC. Amino acids: CASSRGGEVDEQFF.

This clone has just one count. The chain has TRBV5-1 and TRBJ1-4, with D tentatively TRBD1 (5 bases). The CDR3 extends over 16 amino acids. Per germline, CDR1 SGHRS and CDR2 YFSETQ. V shed 4 bases and J shed 1 base, with 14 bases lying between them. The CDR3 DNA sequence: TGCGCCAGCAGCCGCGCCGGGACGGGAACTAATGAAAAACTGTTTTTT. Residues: CASSRAGTGTNEKLFF.

The V call is TRBV27, the J call TRBJ2-4; TRBD2 aligns across 7 bases. The CDR3 runs 14 residues. V shed 5 bases, J shed 7 bases, and the junction held 8 bases outside the gene matches. Germline CDR1 and CDR2: MNHEY and SMNVEV (reference sequence). The chain's CDR3 is CASSPQRGVNIQYF. CDR3 bases: TGTGCCAGCAGTCCACAGCGGGGTGTTAACATTCAGTACTTC.

The genes are TRBV6-1 and TRBJ2-2; 7 bases are a match to TRBD2. Germline assignment: CDR1 MNHNS and CDR2 SASEGT. The CDR3 spans 15 residues. The V gene end was trimmed by 5 bases and the J gene end by 5 bases; junction bases not matched to a gene: 8. CDR3 amino acids: CASSRGGLGTGELFF. DNA of the CDR3: TGTGCCAGCAGTCGGGGAGGGCTGGGGACCGGGGAGCTGTTTTTT.

The V and J genes are TRBV29-1 and TRBJ2-5, with 11 bases lining up with TRBD2. CDR3 size: 17 residues. J was trimmed by 0 bases and V by 3 bases; bases with no gene match: 9. CDR1 and CDR2 from the germline V gene are SQVTM and ANQGSEA. The CDR3 DNA follows: TGCAGCGTTGACCGACTAGCGGGGACGGCTTACCAAGAGACCCAGTACTTC. Amino acid sequence: CSVDRLAGTAYQETQYF.

A single count supports this clone. The chain combines TRBV18 with TRBJ2-1; perhaps D is TRBD1 or TRBD2 (5 bases each). The CDR3 runs 15 residues. V lost 3 bases and J 4 bases, leaving 13 bases between the germline ends. In germline, CDR1 is KGHSH, CDR2 LQKENI. CDR3 sequence (DNA): TGTGCCAGCTCACCGGGACGGATTGTATACAATGAGCAGTTCTTC. It yields the protein CASSPGRIVYNEQFF.

The gene calls are TRBV9 and TRBJ1-1, with TRBD1 identical over 8 bases. This CDR3 has 17 amino acids. Trimming cost V 0 bases and J 0 bases; bases outside gene matches: 7. Looked up from germline, CDR1 is SGDLS and CDR2 is YYNGEE. Here the CDR3 reads CASSVAGTGQVNTEAFF. The DNA for the CDR3 is TGTGCCAGCAGCGTAGCCGGGACAGGCCAAGTGAACACTGAAGCTTTCTTT.

J is TRBJ2-2 and V is TRBV6-5; D may match TRBD1 or TRBD2 (5 bases each). CDR3 size: 16 residues. The germline gives CDR1 MNHEY, CDR2 SVGAGI. Trimming shortened V by 2 bases and J by 6 bases, and 16 bases separated the two germline ends. CDR3 in amino acids: CASSYQPGRRAGELFF. DNA for the CDR3: TGTGCCAGCAGTTACCAACCGGGACGCCGGGCCGGGGAGCTGTTTTTT.

This chain links TRBV5-1 with TRBJ1-4; TRBD1 matches 10 bases. Germline assignment: CDR1 SGHRS and CDR2 YFSETQ. This CDR3 contains 14 residues. Trimming at V came to 5 bases and at J to 8 bases, leaving 6 bases not matched to a gene. CDR3 bases: TGCGCCAGCAGAGCCGGGACAGGGGCAGAAAAACTGTTTTTT. Its protein product is CASRAGTGAEKLFF.

This CDR3 is CASSFRDRGHYEQYF. DNA for the CDR3: TGTGCCAGCAGTTTCCGGGACAGGGGCCACTACGAGCAGTACTTC. The chain joins TRBV28 to TRBJ2-7; 10 bases match TRBD1. This CDR3 has 15 residues. V gave up 3 bases and J gave up 3 bases; unmatched junction bases: 5. Germline CDR1 is MDHEN and CDR2 is SYDVKM.

As regards this clone: Other DNA sequences in this sample translate to the same CDR3. The chain recombines TRBV5-1 with TRBJ1-1; no clear D. The V and J ends lost 0 bases and 1 base respectively, with 7 bases between them. Germline CDR1 reads SGHRS; CDR2 reads YFSETQ. The CDR3 covers 14 residues. The CDR3 spells CASSLDPGNTEAFF. The CDR3, as DNA: TGCGCCAGCAGCTTGGACCCTGGGAACACTGAAGCTTTCTTT.

The chain couples TRBV11-2 to TRBJ1-3; D is possibly TRBD1 (5 bases). Trimming shortened V by 4 bases and J by 0 bases, and 16 bases separated the two germline ends. From germline, CDR1 is SGHAT and CDR2 FQNNGV. The CDR3 totals 17 residues. CDR3 DNA: TGTGCCAGCAGCTCGTTCCGGATCGGGGCCTCTGGAAACACCATATATTTT. Amino acid sequence: CASSSFRIGASGNTIYF.

This chain links TRBV28 with TRBJ2-3, with a weak D call TRBD2 (5 bases). V was trimmed by 8 bases and J by 5 bases, leaving 14 bases between them. Germline V gene lookup returns CDR1 MDHEN and CDR2 SYDVKM. This CDR3 has 13 residues. The CDR3 sequence: CASRWGAKDTQYF. The CDR3, as DNA: TGTGCCAGCCGTTGGGGAGCAAAAGATACGCAGTATTTT.

The genes are TRBV5-1 and TRBJ2-6, with D unresolved. CDR3 length: 16 amino acids. From germline, CDR1 is SGHRS and CDR2 YFSETQ. The V gene lost 4 bases and the J gene lost 0 bases, with 11 bases spanning the gap. The CDR3 DNA reads as TGCGCCAGCAGCACAATCCCGGGCTCTGGGGCCAACGTCCTGACTTTC. Residues: CASSTIPGSGANVLTF.